The rows below give T cell receptor beta chains drawn from one sample of a study of CD8 T cells in Susac syndrome. TCRdb called the immunoSEQ multiplex PCR reads again in MiXCR, with one record for every CDR3 protein. The sample carries approximately 190,000 distinct CDR3 sequences, 95% recorded once. The sample was CD8+ T cells from PBMCs. All receptors come from a human donor with Susac syndrome. Both conserved end residues are part of each CDR3. A D gene is named only where the DNA matches it firmly. Rows may omit the clone size; those that give it use once, few, many or a size class.

V	D	size	J	DNA	CDR3
TRBV6-1	NA	NA	TRBJ1-2	TGTGCCAGCAGTGAAGGAGGAGGGAAGGATGGCTACACCTTC	CASSEGGGKDGYTF
TRBV13	NA	NA	TRBJ1-2	TGTGCCAGCAGCCAACAGGGAAAGAGAGGCTACACCTTC	CASSQQGKRGYTF
TRBV30	NA	NA	TRBJ2-5	TGTGCCTGGACCGGAGTTGGAGAGACCCAGTACTTC	CAWTGVGETQYF
TRBV11-3	TRBD1	NA	TRBJ1-5	TGTGCCAGCAGCTTACAACGTCCAGGGGACAGGGCTAATCAGCCCCAGCATTTT	CASSLQRPGDRANQPQHF
TRBV12-3/TRBV12-4	TRBD2	once	TRBJ2-1	TGTGCCAGCAGCCCTAGCGGGGGGCGATACAATGAGCAGTTCTTC	CASSPSGGRYNEQFF
TRBV20-1	TRBD2	NA	TRBJ2-7	TGCAGTGCTAGCCTACTCGCAGGAGCGGGGAGCTCCTACGAGCAGTACTTC	CSASLLAGAGSSYEQYF
TRBV10-3	NA	NA	TRBJ1-5	TGTGCCATCAGTGAAACAGGGAAGGATCAGCCCCAGCATTTT	CAISETGKDQPQHF
TRBV20-1	NA	NA	TRBJ1-2	TGCAGTGCTAGAGATAGCATATTGGGGGGCGCGACTACTCCCTATGGCTACACCTTC	CSARDSILGGATTPYGYTF
TRBV28	NA	NA	TRBJ2-3	TGTGCCAGCAGTTCCATAGGGAGCACAGATACGCAGTATTTT	CASSSIGSTDTQYF
TRBV29-1	NA	NA	TRBJ2-5	TGCAGCGTTGAATTTCCAGGGATTGTGACAGAGACCCAGTACTTC	CSVEFPGIVTETQYF
TRBV29-1	NA	NA	TRBJ1-4	TGCAGCGTTGGGCAGCCTTATGAAAAACTGTTTTTT	CSVGQPYEKLFF
TRBV9	NA	NA	TRBJ2-2	TGTGCCAGCAGCGTCTCTCCCGGGACACACACCGGGGAGCTGTTTTTT	CASSVSPGTHTGELFF
TRBV5-4	TRBD1	NA	TRBJ1-1	TGTGCCAGCAGCACTGTCCTGACAGGGCCCACTGAAGCTTTCTTT	CASSTVLTGPTEAFF
TRBV20-1	TRBD1	NA	TRBJ2-5	TGCAGTGCTGTCCTCGACAGGGTATATGAGGAGACCCAGTACTTC	CSAVLDRVYEETQYF
TRBV9	NA	NA	TRBJ2-1	TGTGCCAGCACCCACAGCGTAGGTGCAGGGCCCCACTCCTACAATGAGCAGTTCTTC	CASTHSVGAGPHSYNEQFF